What follows are 23 T cell receptor beta chains derived from one specimen sequenced in a study of CD8+ T cells in alopecia areata (dated by TCRdb to 2017 to 2018). The library relied on the immunoSEQ multiplex PCR assay. To provide template for TCR sequencing, every sample had RNA extracted and reverse transcribed into cDNA. TCRdb took this table from immuneACCESS and kept in-frame rearrangements with V and J called. Such tables lack part of the clones; where checked against another copy, unresolved V genes explain under half of the gap, and the rest is unexplained. Recorded for this sample are approximately 150,000 clones; roughly 44% of them occurred a single time. The biggest ten clones account for about 6.3% of the sample. Sample: CD4+ T cells sorted from blood. The receptors here all came from a human donor with alopecia areata.

On this clone: The junction and the germline gene differ at one end; a read error may be behind it. The V and J genes are TRBV6-5 and TRBJ2-1; D tentatively fits TRBD1 or TRBD2 (5 bases each). Per the germline V gene, CDR1 is MNHEY and CDR2 is SVGAGI. There are 12 residues in the CDR3. The CDR3 protein is CASSYRNRDPLF. The CDR3 nucleotides are TGTGCCAGCAGTTACCGAAACCGGGACCCCCTCTTC.

Only a few counts were recorded for this clone. This chain uses TRBV19 with TRBJ2-7; tentative D call: TRBD1 (6 bases). The germline V and J ends were trimmed by 4 bases and 4 bases, with 11 bases remaining between them. The CDR3 has 13 amino acids. Per the germline V gene, CDR1 is LNHDA and CDR2 is SQIVND (reference sequence). The CDR3 region is CASSKGQLYEQYF. CDR3 nucleotide sequence: TGTGCCAGTAGTAAGGGACAATTATACGAGCAGTACTTC.

This clone was seen only a few times. The chain joins TRBV19 to TRBJ2-5; tentatively, D is TRBD1 (6 bases). The CDR3 extends over 14 amino acids. V was shortened by 10 bases and J by 5 bases, with 20 bases between the two germline ends. The germline gives CDR1 LNHDA, CDR2 SQIVND (reference sequence). CDR3 bases: TGTGCCACCGATACCACAGGGTTGGGCGAGACCCAGTACTTC. It translates to CATDTTGLGETQYF.

V and J are TRBV9 and TRBJ2-3, with 7 bases identical to TRBD2. The V gene's germline CDR1 is SGDLS and CDR2 YYNGEE. The CDR3 contains 13 residues. The ends lost 4 bases at V and 3 bases at J; junction bases unmatched: 2. The CDR3 DNA reads as TGTGCCAGCAGCATGGGGGGGACAGATACGCAGTATTTT. Encoded protein: CASSMGGTDTQYF.

This chain joins TRBV18 and TRBJ2-1, with D perhaps TRBD1 (6 bases). The CDR3 covers 14 residues. The germline gives CDR1 KGHSH, CDR2 LQKENI. The V end was cut by 3 bases, the J end by 1 base, with 7 bases between. The CDR3, as DNA: TGTGCCAGCTCACCCCAGGGGTCCTACAATGAGCAGTTCTTC. The encoded protein is CASSPQGSYNEQFF.

The chain uses TRBV6-1 and TRBJ2-4, with 7 bases aligning to TRBD1. Germline CDR1 is MNHNS and CDR2 is SASEGT. This CDR3 contains 13 residues. Trimming at V came to 8 bases and at J to 5 bases, leaving 6 bases not matched to a gene. CDR3 DNA sequence: TGTGCCAGCGAACAGGGGAACCAAAACATTCAGTACTTC. As protein: CASEQGNQNIQYF.

This chain joins TRBV30 and TRBJ2-7, with 7 bases that match TRBD2. CDR1 is GTSNPN and CDR2 is SVGIG in the germline V gene (reference sequence). The trim removed 0 bases at V and 3 bases at J, leaving 8 bases unmatched. The CDR3 length is 15 residues. CDR3 sequence reads: CAWSVLPSGGYEQYF. CDR3 nucleotides: TGTGCCTGGAGTGTACTGCCTAGCGGTGGCTACGAGCAGTACTTC.

The table lists this clone with a few counts. This sequence joins TRBV19 and TRBJ2-6, with unresolved D. The germline V and J ends were trimmed by 2 bases and 4 bases, with 9 bases remaining between them. CDR3 length equals 15 residues. Per the germline V gene, CDR1 is LNHDA and CDR2 is SQIVND (reference sequence). The CDR3 coding sequence is TGTGCCAGTAGTATAACGTCGGCGGGGGCCAACGTCCTGACTTTC. Protein product: CASSITSAGANVLTF.

The J gene is TRBJ2-5, the V gene TRBV7-6; D remains unclear. Germline assignment: CDR1 SGHVS and CDR2 FNYEAQ. This CDR3 spans 13 amino acids. V dropped 5 bases and J dropped 0 bases, with 7 bases sitting between them. CDR3 DNA sequence: TGTGCCAGCAGCCCTAGGAACCAAGAGACCCAGTACTTC. Protein product: CASSPRNQETQYF.

V usage is TRBV20-1 and J usage is TRBJ2-7; perhaps D is TRBD1 or TRBD2 (5 bases each). V was cut by 6 bases and J by 4 bases, with 7 bases left in between. Per the germline V gene, CDR1 is DFQATT and CDR2 is SNEGSKA (reference sequence). The CDR3 covers 10 residues. In DNA, the CDR3 is TGCAGTGCGGGGGAATACGAGCAGTACTTC. It translates to CSAGEYEQYF.

This chain uses TRBV5-1 with TRBJ2-1, with 9 bases aligning to TRBD1. V was pared by 0 bases and J by 5 bases, with 12 bases of the junction left unmatched. Germline CDR1 is SGHRS and CDR2 is YFSETQ. CDR3 size: 18 residues. The CDR3 coding sequence is TGCGCCAGCAGCTTGGTAACAGGGGGCCGGGGATCGAACAATGAGCAGTTCTTC. This sequence encodes CASSLVTGGRGSNNEQFF.

This chain uses TRBV29-1 with TRBJ1-3; possible D gene TRBD1, 5 bases. There are 13 residues in the CDR3. Trimming took off 7 bases at V and 0 bases at J, with 10 bases between the two ends. CDR1 and CDR2 from the germline V gene are SQVTM and ANQGSEA. Here the CDR3 DNA reads TGCAGCGCCAGGGAAAACTCTGGAAACACCATATATTTT. The encoded protein is CSARENSGNTIYF.

This clone was counted only a few times. The chain couples TRBV5-4 to TRBJ2-1; the D gene is possibly TRBD2 (6 bases). Between the trimmed V and J ends, which lost 3 bases and 6 bases, there was a span of 16 bases. The V gene's germline CDR1 is SGHNT and CDR2 YYREEE (reference sequence). The CDR3 has 15 residues. The CDR3, as DNA: TGTGCCAGCAGCTCCGGACACTATAGCGGCAATGAGCAGTTCTTC. Its translation is CASSSGHYSGNEQFF.

V gene TRBV29-1 combines with J gene TRBJ2-3; D might be TRBD1 (6 bases). The CDR3 sequence is 13 residues long. Germline CDR1 is SQVTM and CDR2 is ANQGSEA. V lost 7 bases to trimming and J lost 0 bases, with 11 bases between them. The CDR3 spells CSARGRSTDTQYF. CDR3 nucleotides: TGCAGCGCCAGGGGCCGTAGCACAGATACGCAGTATTTT.

This rearrangement joins TRBV29-1 to TRBJ2-1; D might be TRBD1 or TRBD2, each matching 5 bases. The ends were cut back, 8 bases at V and 3 bases at J, with 14 bases in the middle. This CDR3 comprises 13 residues. CDR1 and CDR2 (germline): SQVTM, ANQGSEA. CDR3: CSPWGPDYNEQFF. The CDR3 DNA reads as TGCAGCCCCTGGGGACCCGACTACAATGAGCAGTTCTTC.

This chain links TRBV30 with TRBJ1-3; no definite D call. The CDR3 consists of 11 residues. From germline, CDR1 is GTSNPN and CDR2 SVGIG (reference sequence). Trimming left V 3 bases short and J 4 bases short, with 4 bases between. The CDR3 protein is CAWSAGNTIYF. The CDR3 bases are TGTGCCTGGAGCGCCGGAAACACCATATATTTT.

On this clone: This CDR3 is also generated by other DNA sequences in the sample. The V and J genes are TRBV7-2 and TRBJ2-7; 12 bases agree with TRBD2. The CDR3 consists of 14 residues. Germline-derived CDR1 and CDR2 are SGHTA and FQGNSA. V shed 0 bases, J shed 6 bases, and the junction held 0 bases outside the gene matches. CDR3 sequence: CASSLAGLAGEQYF. As DNA, the CDR3 is TGTGCCAGCAGCTTAGCGGGACTAGCGGGCGAGCAGTACTTC.

On this clone: Germline and junction disagree at one end, which may indicate a read error. This rearrangement joins TRBV29-1 to TRBJ2-4; 11 positions match TRBD2. From germline, CDR1 is SQVTM and CDR2 ANQGSEA. The CDR3 is 11 amino acids. The CDR3, as DNA: TGCAGCGTCGAGCTAGCGGGAGGTTTAGGCTTC. This encodes CSVELAGGLGF.

This clone showed up just a few times. This rearrangement joins TRBV18 to TRBJ2-1; the match to TRBD2 covers 11 bases. The V segment lost 4 bases and the J segment 2 bases; nucleotides outside the gene matches: 1. The CDR3 is 15 amino acids. Per germline, CDR1 KGHSH and CDR2 LQKENI. The CDR3 here is CASSQGLAAYNEQFF. DNA of the CDR3: TGTGCCAGCTCACAGGGACTAGCGGCCTACAATGAGCAGTTCTTC.

This clone was counted only a few times. The J gene is TRBJ2-3, the V gene TRBV7-9; a weak D match, TRBD2 (5 bases). CDR3 length equals 17 residues. From germline, CDR1 is SEHNR and CDR2 FQNEAQ (reference sequence). V lost 2 bases and J 4 bases, leaving 19 bases between the germline ends. This chain's CDR3 is CASSLTRWPSGPDTQYF. CDR3 bases: TGTGCCAGCAGCTTAACCCGGTGGCCAAGCGGCCCAGATACGCAGTATTTT.

This clone was seen a handful of times. The chain carries TRBV29-1 and TRBJ1-1; unclear D gene. The CDR3 spans 12 residues. CDR1 and CDR2 (germline): SQVTM, ANQGSEA. Deletions cut 7 bases from V and 6 bases from J, with 15 bases between. CDR3 in amino acids: CSARRSGAEAFF. In DNA, the CDR3 is TGCAGCGCTCGACGATCAGGAGCTGAAGCTTTCTTT.

V and J are TRBV6-1 and TRBJ2-1; D remains ambiguous. The V gene's germline CDR1 is MNHNS and CDR2 SASEGT. The CDR3 consists of 15 residues. Trimming shortened V by 2 bases and J by 6 bases, and 14 bases separated the two germline ends. CDR3 sequence: CASSEQRIRGNEQFF. In DNA form, the CDR3 reads TGTGCCAGCAGTGAACAGCGTATAAGAGGCAATGAGCAGTTCTTC.

In its sample, this clone was seen a few times. The rearrangement uses TRBV9 and TRBJ2-3; 12 nucleotides line up with TRBD2. With 4 bases clipped from V and 0 bases from J, the junction kept 9 bases outside the gene matches. Looked up from germline, CDR1 is SGDLS and CDR2 is YYNGEE. The length of the CDR3 is 18 residues. CDR3 amino acids: CASSLIAGTSGSTDTQYF. DNA for the CDR3: TGTGCCAGCAGCTTGATAGCGGGGACTAGCGGGAGCACAGATACGCAGTATTTT.